The sequence of this T cell receptor (beta chain) was determined in a study of regulatory T cells in long-lasting Graves disease. At the level of the study: Persistence in Graves' disease denoted antithyroid drug use beyond 5 years alongside positive TSH receptor antibodies.

Points from the study as a whole: Preferential use of TRBV28, TRBJ1-2 and TRBJ2-5 was seen in persistent disease. Reduced TCR diversity was observed in persistent Graves' patients versus newly diagnosed patients.

With respect to this clonotype: What it binds is unknown.

Per germline, CDR1 MNHEY and CDR2 SMNVEV (reference sequence). The CDR3 extends over 14 amino acids. V was trimmed by 0 bases and J by 10 bases, leaving 12 bases between them. Building of the TCR beta libraries involved iRepertoire HTBI primers and Arm-PCR of CDR3 regions. Authors' methods: Taken together, the samples had around 66 TRBV and more than 12 TRBJ segments identified. TCRdb passed the multiplex PCR reads through MiXCR, listing each CDR3 protein once. For this entry, the V and J calls and clone size follow TCRdb and not the study's own pipeline. The sample lists some 470,000 distinct CDR3 sequences; around a fifth were seen once. Time point described: persistent/refractory GD, antithyroid drugs over 5 years with positive TRAb. There was RNA extracted from PBMCs, and the TCR library was made from it.

The clonotype originates from a female donor with Graves disease. The material was peripheral blood mononuclear cells (PBMCs), obtained when the disease was refractory, from a patient treated with antithyroid drugs. The rearrangement links TRBV27 to TRBJ2-2, with D possibly being TRBD2 (6 bases). Here the CDR3 reads CASSLSGGVTELFF. CDR3 sequence (DNA): TGTGCCAGCAGTTTATCGGGGGGAGTGACGGAGCTGTTTTTT.